This T cell receptor beta chain was recorded in a study of cytomegalovirus exposure and HLA in healthy donors. Across the study: Early on, a data release was issued that held roughly 84 million unique TCRs from HLA-typed donors. Study results and caveats: TCR beta sequences reportedly predicted most subjects' HLA-A and HLA-B alleles accurately.

The study ran its PCR with 60 Vbeta and 13 Jbeta primers. TCRdb's copy holds only in-frame clones and misses some; the assay was immunoSEQ multiplex PCR. The profile shows 120,000 to 150,000 clones, over 75% of them singletons. V was shortened by 6 bases and J by 4 bases, with 18 bases between the two germline ends. The CDR3 totals 15 residues. Germline CDR1 reads MNHEY; CDR2 reads SVGAGI. On this clone: Its cognate antigen is unknown.

The source material was PBMCs. The chain has TRBV6-5 and TRBJ1-2; D unclear. The receptor was derived from a female donor in good health and CMV-seronegative. CDR3 protein: CASSTQGGLRYGYTF. The CDR3 DNA is TGTGCCAGCAGCACCCAAGGCGGGTTGCGCTATGGCTACACCTTC.